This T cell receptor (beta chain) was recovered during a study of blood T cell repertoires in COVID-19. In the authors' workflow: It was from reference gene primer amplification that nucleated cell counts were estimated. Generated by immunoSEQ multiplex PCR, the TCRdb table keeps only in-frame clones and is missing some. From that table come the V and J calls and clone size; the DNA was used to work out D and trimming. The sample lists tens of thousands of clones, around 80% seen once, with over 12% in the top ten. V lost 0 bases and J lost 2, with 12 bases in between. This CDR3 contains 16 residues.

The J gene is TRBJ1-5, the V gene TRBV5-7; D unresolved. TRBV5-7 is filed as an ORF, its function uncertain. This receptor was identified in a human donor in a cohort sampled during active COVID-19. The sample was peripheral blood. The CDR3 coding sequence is TGTGCCAGCAGCTTGGATGGCGGCATGGGCAATCAGCCCCAGCATTTT. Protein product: CASSLDGGMGNQPQHF.